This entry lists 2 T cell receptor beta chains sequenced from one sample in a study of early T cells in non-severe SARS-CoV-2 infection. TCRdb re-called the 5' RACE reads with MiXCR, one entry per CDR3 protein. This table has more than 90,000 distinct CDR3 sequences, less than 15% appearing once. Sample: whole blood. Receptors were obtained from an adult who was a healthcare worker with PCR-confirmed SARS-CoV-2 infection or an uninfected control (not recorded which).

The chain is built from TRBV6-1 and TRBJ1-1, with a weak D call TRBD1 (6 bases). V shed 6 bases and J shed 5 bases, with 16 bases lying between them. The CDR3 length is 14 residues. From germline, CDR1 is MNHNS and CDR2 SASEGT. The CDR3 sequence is CASRHTGSRTEAFF. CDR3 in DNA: TGTGCCAGCAGGCATACAGGGAGCCGGACTGAAGCTTTCTTT.

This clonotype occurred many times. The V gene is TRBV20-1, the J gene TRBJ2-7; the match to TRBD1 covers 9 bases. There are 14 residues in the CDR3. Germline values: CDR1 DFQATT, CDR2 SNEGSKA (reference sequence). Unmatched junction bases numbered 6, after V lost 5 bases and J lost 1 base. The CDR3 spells CSALQGATSYEQYF. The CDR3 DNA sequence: TGCAGTGCTCTACAGGGGGCCACATCCTACGAGCAGTACTTC.